This TCR beta chain comes out of a study of blood T cells in healthy people across ages. The donors, aged roughly 6 to 100, were healthy Caucasians from Russia. The amount of total RNA extracted per sample was at least 6 micrograms. Alongside a J-beta primer mix, a sample-barcoded 5' primer served in a second PCR lasting roughly 6 to 11 cycles. Sequencing of every sample gave 3 million or more CDR3-containing paired-end reads. One entry per CDR3 protein, called by TCRdb with MiXCR from the 5' RACE reads. Here the sample spans 550,000 to 800,000 distinct CDR3 sequences, around 21% being singletons. This CDR3 contains 17 residues. Unmatched junction bases numbered 7, after V lost 5 bases and J lost 0 bases. Germline assignment: CDR1 KGHDR and CDR2 SFDVKD.

The sample consisted of blood. This rearrangement joins TRBV24-1 to TRBJ1-3; 9 bases are shared with TRBD1. This sequence originates from a man aged 70-80 years in good health. The CDR3 protein is CATSGTGQGPSGNTIYF. CDR3 DNA: TGTGCCACCAGTGGTACCGGACAGGGGCCCTCTGGAAACACCATATATTTT.